A selection of T cell receptor beta chains follows, all from one sample in a study of T cells in localized non-small cell lung cancer. TCRdb keeps only in-frame clones here, not all; method: immunoSEQ multiplex PCR. The table shows some 6,700 clones, with more than 35% occurring only once. The sequencing used lung tumor tissue, collected before any cancer treatment. The receptor source for this set is a man aged 40 to 75 with stage III lung adenocarcinoma. Each CDR3 is given with its conserved first and last residue. The D gene is left open where the match is weak. The size entry is marked missing in some rows and otherwise reads once, few, many or a size class.

j_call clone_size v_call d_call cdr3_nt cdr3_aa
TRBJ2-5 NA TRBV18 TRBD2 TGTGCCAGCTCACCACGGACGACTAGCGGGGTCCCAGAGTACTTC CASSPRTTSGVPEYF
TRBJ2-2 NA TRBV18 TRBD2 TGTGCCAGCTCACTTACGGGACTAGCGGGGGCCACCGGGGAGCTGTTTTTT CASSLTGLAGATGELFF
TRBJ2-7 NA TRBV29-1 NA TGCAGCGTTGAAAGGGTTAGCACCTACGAGCAGTACTTC CSVERVSTYEQYF
TRBJ2-7 NA TRBV18 TRBD1 TGTGCCAGCTCACCACAATTTGGCGTTCAGGGGGCGTCCCACGAGCAGTACTTC CASSPQFGVQGASHEQYF
TRBJ1-4 NA TRBV23-1 NA TGCGCCAGCAGCTCCGAGGCCGGTGAAAAACTGTTTTTT CASSSEAGEKLFF
TRBJ1-5 few TRBV12-5 NA TGTGCCAGCGGTAAACAACAGCCCCAGCATTTT CASGKQQPQHF
TRBJ2-5 few TRBV29-1 NA TGCAGCGGACGTCGTGAGGGCCAAGAGACCCAGTACTTC CSGRREGQETQYF
TRBJ2-2 NA TRBV5-1 TRBD2 TGCGCCAGCAGCAGGAATCTAGCGGGGGAGATAGGCGGGGAGCTGTTTTTT CASSRNLAGEIGGELFF
TRBJ1-1 many TRBV11-3 NA TGTGCCAGCAGTCCTGTGGTAGGGAGAGGAGGCACTGAAGCTTTCTTT CASSPVVGRGGTEAFF
TRBJ2-6 NA TRBV6-8 TRBD1 TGTGCCAGCAGTTTAAGAGGAGGGACAGGGTCGGCTGGGGCCAACGTCCTGACTTTC CASSLRGGTGSAGANVLTF
TRBJ2-7 medium-sized TRBV6-8 NA TGTGCCAGCAGTCTTCAAGGCGGGGAAACCTACGAGCAGTACTTC CASSLQGGETYEQYF
TRBJ1-5 few TRBV5-1 NA TGCGCCAGCAGCTTGGATCCTGTAAATCAGCCCCAGCATTTT CASSLDPVNQPQHF
TRBJ1-2 many TRBV11-3 NA TGTGCCAGCAGCCAAGTCACCGGGGGACCCAACTATGGCTACACCTTC CASSQVTGGPNYGYTF
TRBJ2-5 few TRBV9 NA TGTGCCAGCAGCGTAGGGGACCGGGAGACCCAGTACTTC CASSVGDRETQYF
TRBJ2-7 few TRBV7-2 NA TGTGCCAGCAGCTTTCGGACAGCCTACGAGCAGTACTTC CASSFRTAYEQYF
TRBJ2-5 NA TRBV6-8 NA TGTGCCAGCAGTTACTCAAAGACGGGGGTATATGAGACCCAGTACTTC CASSYSKTGVYETQYF
TRBJ1-2 few TRBV11-3 TRBD1 TGTGCCAGCAGGTTCCAAGGGACAGGCGGGTCTGGCTACACCTTC CASRFQGTGGSGYTF
TRBJ2-3 few TRBV11-3 NA TGTGCCAGCAGCTTGATTAGCGGCCTAAATACGCAGTATTTT CASSLISGLNTQYF
TRBJ2-5 NA TRBV29-1 NA TGCAGCGTTGAACAGGGGTCGGGTCAAGAGACCCAGTACTTC CSVEQGSGQETQYF
TRBJ2-7 few TRBV29-1 NA TGCAGCGTTGAAGTCGGGTCTACATCCTACGAGCAGTACTTC CSVEVGSTSYEQYF
TRBJ1-4 NA TRBV14 NA TGTGCCAGCAGCCAAGATCCGTCAGGGCGATCCCTTGCAACTAATGAAAAACTGTTTTTT CASSQDPSGRSLATNEKLFF
TRBJ1-3 few TRBV10-3 NA TGTGCCACCCCGGGTCCGCTGGCCAACACCATATATTTT CATPGPLANTIYF
TRBJ1-4 few TRBV11-3 TRBD1 TGTGCCAGCACGGGACAGGGTCGAGAGGAAAAACTGTTTTTT CASTGQGREEKLFF
TRBJ1-3 NA TRBV11-3 TRBD1 TGTGCCAGCAGACCACAGGGGACTGGAAACACCATATATTTT CASRPQGTGNTIYF
TRBJ1-5 NA TRBV10-2 TRBD1 TGCGCCAGCAGTGAGGGGGGCAGGGGGCCCAATCAGCCCCAGCATTTT CASSEGGRGPNQPQHF
TRBJ2-1 few TRBV9 NA TGTGCCAGCGGGGCCTGGGGGGTATGGGATGAGCAGTTCTTC CASGAWGVWDEQFF
TRBJ2-1 NA TRBV19 NA TGTGCCAGTAGTACCCAACAGAACCATGAGCAGTTCTTC CASSTQQNHEQFF
TRBJ1-3 NA TRBV18 TRBD1 TGTGCCAGCTCACGAGGGACAGGGACTGGAAACACCATATATTTT CASSRGTGTGNTIYF
TRBJ1-6 NA TRBV9 NA TGTGCCAGCAGCGTAGGGACTGGGGGGGGAGATTCACCCCTCCACTTT CASSVGTGGGDSPLHF
TRBJ2-1 few TRBV11-3 NA TGTGCCAGCAGCCAAGGCAGGGGCCTCCTCTACAATGAGCAGTTCTTC CASSQGRGLLYNEQFF
TRBJ2-4 few TRBV6-8 TRBD1 TGTGCCAGCAGTTCCCAGGGGGCAGCCAAAAACATTCAGTACTTC CASSSQGAAKNIQYF